Included here is one TCR beta chain sequence, with context. This entry belongs to a study of blood T cell repertoires in COVID-19. For the study at large: Donors in the United States, Italy and Spain gave samples during acute or convalescent COVID-19. From T cells, B-cell-depleted T cells, or PBMCs came the material, which was cDNA or gDNA.

Sequencing was performed with immunoSEQ multiplex PCR; in TCRdb, only in-frame clones are kept and a portion is missing. The sample carries around 300,000 clones, roughly four fifths recorded once. Germline CDR1 is LGHNA and CDR2 is YNFKEQ. V was shortened by 1 base and J by 0 bases, with 11 bases between the two germline ends. The CDR3 runs 16 residues. Material for sequencing was peripheral blood. The TCR originated in a woman between 50 and 59 years old who had recovered from COVID-19. V is TRBV4-2 and J is TRBJ2-3; D may be TRBD2 (5 bases). This CDR3 is CASSQVQDWSTDTQYF. Here the CDR3 DNA reads TGTGCCAGCAGCCAAGTTCAGGACTGGAGCACAGATACGCAGTATTTT.